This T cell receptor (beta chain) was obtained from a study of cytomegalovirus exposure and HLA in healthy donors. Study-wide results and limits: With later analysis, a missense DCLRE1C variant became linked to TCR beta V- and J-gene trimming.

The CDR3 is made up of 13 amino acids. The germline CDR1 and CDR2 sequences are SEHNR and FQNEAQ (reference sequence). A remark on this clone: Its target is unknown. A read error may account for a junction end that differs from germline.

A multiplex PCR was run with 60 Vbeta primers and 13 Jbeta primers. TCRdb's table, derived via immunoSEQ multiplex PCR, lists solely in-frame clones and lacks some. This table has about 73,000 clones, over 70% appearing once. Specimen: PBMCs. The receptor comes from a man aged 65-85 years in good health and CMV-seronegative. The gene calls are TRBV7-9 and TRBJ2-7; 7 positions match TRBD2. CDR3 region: CSSSLAGANEQYF. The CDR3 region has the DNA TGTTCCAGCAGCTTAGCGGGCGCAAACGAGCAGTACTTC.